One sample yielded the 31 T cell receptor beta chains listed below, sequenced in a study of blood T cell repertoires in COVID-19. The protocol was immunoSEQ multiplex PCR, while the TCRdb copy is restricted to in-frame clones and leaves out a portion. The table lists some 200,000 clones, approximately 79% of them singletons. Sample: peripheral blood. The receptors were gathered from a young man with active or convalescent COVID-19.

The chain combines TRBV9 with TRBJ2-5; 8 positions agree with TRBD2. The trim removed 0 bases at V and 5 bases at J, leaving 15 bases unmatched. CDR3 length: 18 residues. In germline, CDR1 is SGDLS, CDR2 YYNGEE. The CDR3 here is CASSVEPDSGVMSETQYF. CDR3 sequence (DNA): TGTGCCAGCAGCGTAGAACCCGATAGCGGGGTTATGTCGGAGACCCAGTACTTC. The full variable domain, with the rest looked up from reference TRBV9 and TRBJ2-5, is DSGVTQTPKHLITATGQRVTLRCSPRSGDLSVYWYQQSLDQGLQFLIQYYNGEERAKGNILERFSAQQFPDLHSELNLSSLELGDSALYFCASSVEPDSGVMSETQYFGPGTRLLVL.

The chain has TRBV28 and TRBJ1-5; 7 bases map to TRBD1. The CDR3 has 17 residues. The V gene's germline CDR1 is MDHEN and CDR2 SYDVKM. After removal of 1 base from V and 5 bases from J, the junction contained 11 bases not matched to a gene. CDR3 residues: CASSLSGAQGIDQPQHF. DNA of the CDR3: TGTGCCAGCAGTTTATCTGGGGCACAGGGGATTGATCAGCCCCAGCATTTT.

This clone was detected once. The rearrangement joins TRBV10-3 to TRBJ2-1; 8 bases line up with TRBD1. The CDR3 is 13 residues long. The trim removed 6 bases at V and 8 bases at J, leaving 6 bases unmatched. Germline CDR1 and CDR2: ENHRY and SYGVKD. The CDR3 coding sequence is TGTGCCATCAGGGGGACAGGAATAGATGAGCAGTTCTTC. Its protein product is CAIRGTGIDEQFF.

This chain uses TRBV30 with TRBJ2-7, with TRBD1 identical over 9 bases. The CDR3 contains 15 residues. The germline CDR1 and CDR2 sequences are GTSNPN and SVGIG (reference sequence). Germline trimming cut 0 bases from V and 3 bases from J; bases unmatched to any gene: 6. The CDR3 sequence is CAWSVGGQGNYEQYF. CDR3 DNA: TGTGCCTGGAGTGTAGGGGGACAGGGTAACTACGAGCAGTACTTC.

The chain uses TRBV6-5 and TRBJ1-4, with TRBD1 matching over 10 bases. The V and J ends lost 6 bases and 4 bases, in that order; junction bases with no gene match: 2. Germline V gene data show CDR1 as MNHEY and CDR2 as SVGAGI. CDR3 length: 14 amino acids. CDR3 sequence reads: CASRRDRGNEKLFF. The CDR3 DNA reads TGTGCCAGCAGAAGGGACAGGGGTAATGAAAAACTGTTTTTT.

The chain employs TRBV2 and TRBJ2-7, with 12 bases matching TRBD1. Germline trimming cut 4 bases from V and 6 bases from J; bases unmatched to any gene: 7. Germline V gene lookup returns CDR1 SNHLY and CDR2 FYNNEI. This CDR3 is 15 amino acids long. The CDR3 DNA is TGTGCCAGCAGTGGGGACAGGGGGCGTGTGGGCGAGCAGTACTTC. Amino acid sequence: CASSGDRGRVGEQYF.

This clone is a singleton in its sample. The CDR3 reads CASKAGNYGYTF. The CDR3, as DNA: TGTGCCAGTAAGGCGGGAAACTATGGCTACACCTTC. V usage is TRBV19 and J usage is TRBJ1-2; no reliable D call. V shed 7 bases and J shed 2 bases, with 8 bases lying between them. Germline CDR1 LNHDA, CDR2 SQIVND (reference sequence). This CDR3 region has 12 residues.

The J gene is TRBJ1-2, the V gene TRBV7-2, with a weak D call TRBD1 (5 bases). Germline assignment: CDR1 SGHTA and CDR2 FQGNSA. V lost 0 bases and J 5 bases, leaving 13 bases between the germline ends. The CDR3 loop spans 15 amino acids. For the CDR3, the DNA is TGTGCCAGCAGCTTAGCGGGGCAGGGTGAGTATGGCTACACCTTC. This encodes CASSLAGQGEYGYTF.

The rearrangement links TRBV3-1 (or the pseudogene TRBV3-2) to TRBJ1-1; D perhaps matches TRBD1 (6 bases). The V and J ends lost 5 bases and 11 bases respectively, with 15 bases between them. This CDR3 has 12 residues. Germline-derived CDR1 and CDR2 are LGHDT and YNNKEL (reference sequence). The CDR3, as DNA: TGTGCCAGCAGCTATCTATCAGGGGATGCTTTCTTT. It codes for CASSYLSGDAFF.

V is TRBV12-3 or TRBV12-4 and J is TRBJ1-1, with a tentative D call TRBD1 (6 bases). Trimming cost V 6 bases and J 1 base, with 9 bases left between them. This CDR3 is built from 13 residues. The chain's CDR3 is CASSRGQNTEAFF. CDR3 sequence (DNA): TGTGCCAGCAGCCGGGGACAGAACACTGAAGCTTTCTTT.

The V gene is TRBV2, the J gene TRBJ1-4, with TRBD1 as a possible D gene (5 bases). Germline values: CDR1 SNHLY, CDR2 FYNNEI. The germline V and J ends were trimmed by 6 bases and 3 bases, with 14 bases remaining between them. The CDR3 sequence is 15 residues long. The CDR3 DNA is TGTGCCAGCAGACGAGACGGGGGGGCTAATGAAAAACTGTTTTTT. Protein sequence: CASRRDGGANEKLFF. Full variable domain (missing parts from reference TRBV2 and TRBJ1-4): EPEVTQTPSHQVTQMGQEVILRCVPISNHLYFYWYRQILGQKVEFLVSFYNNEISEKSEIFDDQFSVERPDGSNFTLKIRSTKLEDSAMYFCASRRDGGANEKLFFGSGTQLSVL.

V and J are TRBV12-5 and TRBJ2-2, with TRBD2 identical over 8 bases. Germline CDR1 LGHNT, CDR2 FRNRAP. CDR3 size: 14 residues. The J segment lost 0 bases and the V segment lost 7 bases, leaving 1 base of the junction unmatched. The CDR3 spells CASVGGANTGELFF. Written as DNA, the CDR3 is TGTGCTAGTGTCGGGGGGGCGAACACCGGGGAGCTGTTTTTT.

The chain has TRBV19 and TRBJ2-7, with D tentatively TRBD2 (5 bases). The V and J ends lost 3 bases and 7 bases respectively, with 13 bases between them. CDR3 length: 13 amino acids. CDR1 and CDR2 (germline): LNHDA, SQIVND (reference sequence). CDR3: CASSIRAEWEQYF. DNA of the CDR3: TGTGCCAGTAGTATTCGAGCGGAGTGGGAGCAGTACTTC.

This sequence joins TRBV19 and TRBJ1-2; D is perhaps TRBD1 (5 bases). V was pared by 4 bases and J by 8 bases, with 8 bases between. CDR3 length equals 11 residues. Germline lookup yields CDR1 LNHDA and CDR2 SQIVND (reference sequence). CDR3 nucleotide sequence: TGTGCCAGTAGTACAGGGTCGGGCTACACCTTC. As protein: CASSTGSGYTF.

The rearrangement joins TRBV5-1 to TRBJ1-1; 12 bases fit TRBD1. Germline loops: CDR1 SGHRS, CDR2 YFSETQ. J was trimmed by 5 bases and V by 4 bases; bases with no gene match: 9. This CDR3 is 16 amino acids long. For the CDR3, the DNA is TGCGCCAGCAGCGCGGGACAGGGGGCTTTCTTTACTGAAGCTTTCTTT. It is translated as CASSAGQGAFFTEAFF. Full variable domain (remainder filled in from reference TRBV5-1 and TRBJ1-1): KAGVTQTPRYLIKTRGQQVTLSCSPISGHRSVSWYQQTPGQGLQFLFEYFSETQRNKGNFPGRFSGRQFSNSRSEMNVSTLELGDSALYLCASSAGQGAFFTEAFFGQGTRLTVV.

The chain couples TRBV6-2 or TRBV6-3 to TRBJ2-3; D gene ambiguous. The CDR3 runs to 12 residues. Germline CDR1 and CDR2: MNHEY and SVGEGT. V dropped 4 bases and J dropped 0 bases, with 2 bases sitting between them. The CDR3 DNA follows: TGTGCCAGCAGTTCTAGCACAGATACGCAGTATTTT. Translation: CASSSSTDTQYF.

This clone has just one count. The rearrangement uses TRBV18 and TRBJ2-1, with D unclear. The germline CDR1 and CDR2 sequences are KGHSH and LQKENI. Trimming removed 2 bases from V and 4 bases from J, with 6 bases in between. CDR3 size: 13 residues. In nucleotides, the CDR3 is TGTGCCAGCTCACCATCCCTGTACAATGAGCAGTTCTTC. Protein: CASSPSLYNEQFF.

The V call is TRBV19, the J call TRBJ1-2; no firm D call. Per germline, CDR1 LNHDA and CDR2 SQIVND (reference sequence). The CDR3 is 13 amino acids. The V end lost 3 bases, the J end lost 4 bases, and 9 bases lay between the germline ends. The CDR3 coding sequence is TGTGCCAGTAGTATGGGCATCACCTATGGCTACACCTTC. Translated: CASSMGITYGYTF.

The rearrangement uses TRBV27 and TRBJ2-7, with a tentative D call TRBD2 (7 bases). This CDR3 has 17 amino acids. Germline V gene sequence: CDR1 MNHEY, CDR2 SMNVEV (reference sequence). V lost 3 bases and J lost 7, with 25 bases in between. CDR3 protein: CASSFYSLGGRAGEQYF. CDR3 sequence (DNA): TGTGCCAGCAGTTTCTATTCCCTAGGGGGGAGGGCCGGTGAGCAGTACTTC.

The CDR3 nucleotides read TGTGCCAGCAGCTGGACTAACACTAATGAAAAACTGTTTTTT. Encoded protein: CASSWTNTNEKLFF. The chain has TRBV5-5 and TRBJ1-4, with D hard to call. The CDR3 consists of 14 residues. Germline V CDR1 and CDR2: SGHKS, YYEKEE (reference sequence). Trimming removed 3 bases from V and 2 bases from J, with 8 bases in between.

This chain joins TRBV18 and TRBJ1-2, with D perhaps TRBD1 (5 bases). Deletions cut 5 bases from V and 5 bases from J, with 15 bases between. The CDR3 spans 14 residues. CDR1 and CDR2 (germline): KGHSH, LQKENI. The CDR3 nucleotides are TGTGCCAGCTCAATGGGCAGGGAGGAATATGGCTACACCTTC. Translating it yields CASSMGREEYGYTF.

This sequence joins TRBV28 and TRBJ1-2; TRBD1 matches at 7 bases. The V and J ends lost 5 bases and 0 bases, in that order; junction bases with no gene match: 9. The germline CDR1 and CDR2 sequences are MDHEN and SYDVKM. The CDR3 has 16 residues. The chain's CDR3 is CASSSFLGGSNYGYTF. The CDR3 DNA follows: TGTGCCAGCAGTAGTTTCCTAGGGGGCTCTAACTATGGCTACACCTTC.

The gene calls are TRBV7-9 and TRBJ2-3; TRBD2 matches 7 bases. The CDR3 is made up of 14 amino acids. Germline trimming cut 4 bases from V and 7 bases from J; bases unmatched to any gene: 8. Per the germline V gene, CDR1 is SEHNR and CDR2 is FQNEAQ (reference sequence). CDR3 sequence: CASSSPGLPNTQYF. The CDR3 nucleotides are TGTGCCAGCAGCTCTCCGGGACTACCGAATACGCAGTATTTT. Full variable domain (remainder filled in from reference TRBV7-9 and TRBJ2-3): DTGVSQNPRHKITKRGQNVTFRCDPISEHNRLYWYRQTLGQGPEFLTYFQNEAQLEKSRLLSDRFSAERPKGSFSTLEIQRTEQGDSAMYLCASSSPGLPNTQYFGPGTRLTVL.

The chain couples TRBV30 to TRBJ1-5; maybe TRBD1 (5 bases). The CDR3 totals 13 residues. V gave up 2 bases and J gave up 4 bases, with 9 bases separating them. Germline-derived CDR1 and CDR2 are GTSNPN and SVGIG (reference sequence). Here the CDR3 reads CAWSNRGNQPQHF. CDR3 in DNA: TGTGCCTGGAGTAATCGGGGGAATCAGCCCCAGCATTTT.

The chain links TRBV30 to TRBJ1-2, with 8 bases lining up with TRBD1. V dropped 4 bases and J dropped 0; count of bases not matched to a gene: 1. Germline V gene lookup returns CDR1 GTSNPN and CDR2 SVGIG (reference sequence). The CDR3 contains 13 residues. The CDR3 protein is CAWKDRANYGYTF. In DNA, the CDR3 is TGTGCCTGGAAGGACAGGGCTAACTATGGCTACACCTTC.

This chain links TRBV7-3 with TRBJ1-1, with D tentatively TRBD1 (5 bases). The germline CDR1 and CDR2 sequences are SGHTA and FQGTGA. The CDR3 loop spans 13 amino acids. Trimming stripped 8 bases from V and 6 bases from J, with 16 bases between. Here the CDR3 DNA reads TGTGCCAGCGGGGCCGGAGGGAGCGCTGAAGCTTTCTTT. Its translation is CASGAGGSAEAFF. Using reference TRBV7-3 and TRBJ1-1 for the parts outside the CDR3, the full variable domain is GAGVSQTPSNKVTEKGKYVELRCDPISGHTALYWYRQSLGQGPEFLIYFQGTGAADDSGLPNDRFFAVRPEGSVSTLKIQRTERGDSAVYLCASGAGGSAEAFFGQGTRLTVV.

The chain uses TRBV7-9 and TRBJ2-5; 7 bases match TRBD1. The V and J ends lost 3 bases and 5 bases, in that order; junction bases with no gene match: 9. The V gene's germline CDR1 is SEHNR and CDR2 FQNEAQ (reference sequence). The CDR3 consists of 15 residues. Here the CDR3 DNA reads TGTGCCAGCAGCTTCCGGGACAGCCGAGGGGAGACCCAGTACTTC. It specifies CASSFRDSRGETQYF.

The chain employs TRBV18 and TRBJ2-7; tentative D call: TRBD1 (6 bases). Germline V gives CDR1 KGHSH, CDR2 LQKENI. Trimming left V 4 bases short and J 0 bases short, with 7 bases between. This CDR3 contains 13 residues. The CDR3, as DNA: TGTGCCAGCTCACGGGACACCTCCTACGAGCAGTACTTC. The encoded protein is CASSRDTSYEQYF.

This clone was observed a single time. Other DNA sequences in the sample encode the same CDR3. The CDR3 is CASSIGGYSNQPQHF. CDR3 bases: TGTGCCAGTAGTATCGGGGGTTATAGCAATCAGCCCCAGCATTTT. The chain recombines TRBV19 with TRBJ1-5; perhaps TRBD1 as D (5 bases). The CDR3 has 15 amino acids. Germline loops: CDR1 LNHDA, CDR2 SQIVND (reference sequence). V dropped 3 bases and J dropped 0 bases, with 9 bases sitting between them.

The J gene is TRBJ1-1, the V gene TRBV5-4; no clear D. The V end lost 0 bases, the J end lost 11 bases, and 11 bases lay between the germline ends. Germline V CDR1 and CDR2: SGHNT, YYREEE (reference sequence). CDR3 length: 12 residues. DNA of the CDR3: TGTGCCAGCAGCTTGGGGGAGGGTTTGGCTTTCTTT. Residues: CASSLGEGLAFF.

The genes are TRBV5-6 and TRBJ2-2, with 8 bases fitting TRBD1. Germline assignment: CDR1 SGHDT and CDR2 YYEEEE. The CDR3 runs 15 residues. V shed 1 base, J shed 5 bases, and the junction held 4 bases outside the gene matches. In DNA form, the CDR3 reads TGTGCCAGCAGCTTGCCCGGACAGGGTACCGGGGAGCTGTTTTTT. This encodes CASSLPGQGTGELFF. The complete variable domain, with remaining parts taken from reference TRBV5-6 and TRBJ2-2, reads DAGVTQSPTHLIKTRGQQVTLRCSPKSGHDTVSWYQQALGQGPQFIFQYYEEEERQRGNFPDRFSGHQFPNYSSELNVNALLLGDSALYLCASSLPGQGTGELFFGEGSRLTVL.